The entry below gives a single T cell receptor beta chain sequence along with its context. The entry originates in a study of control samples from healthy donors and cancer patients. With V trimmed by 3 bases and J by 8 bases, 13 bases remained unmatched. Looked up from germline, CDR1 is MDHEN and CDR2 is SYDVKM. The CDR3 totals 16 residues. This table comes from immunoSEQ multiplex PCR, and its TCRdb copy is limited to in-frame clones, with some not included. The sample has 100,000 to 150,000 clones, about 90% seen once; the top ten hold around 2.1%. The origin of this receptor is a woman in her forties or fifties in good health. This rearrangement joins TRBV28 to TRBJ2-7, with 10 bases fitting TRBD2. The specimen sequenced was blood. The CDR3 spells CASSLWTSGDSRQQYF. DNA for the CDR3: TGTGCCAGCAGTTTGTGGACTAGCGGAGACTCTCGACAGCAGTACTTC.